The T cell receptor beta chain described here comes from a study of human T cells and chemical hapten exposure. General study results and limits: Versus controls, expanded TCRs had significantly more large CDR3 similarity clusters. DPC sensitization left the count of TCRs above 1 in 1000 unchanged.

The germline V gene encodes CDR1 KGHSH and CDR2 LQKENI. The CDR3 sequence is 16 residues long. J lost 3 bases, V lost 0 bases, and 4 bases had no gene match. MiXCR, run by TCRdb on the RACE reads, gives a single entry per CDR3 protein. There are about 94,000 distinct CDR3 sequences in the sample; 9.3% occur only once, and 2% to 2.5% lies in the top ten. The time point denotes: patch test 2, 6 weeks after DPC sensitization. The treatment here: therapeutic diphenylcyclopropenone sensitization with weekly scalp DPC. Donors, patients with alopecia ranging from 18 to 70 years old and judged suitable for DPC, provided samples. This clonotype occurred many times. Its antigen is not identified.

The V call is TRBV18, the J call TRBJ2-3, with 9 bases that match TRBD1. This TCR came from a middle-aged woman with alopecia areata. Some clones in this sample may be carry-over from other donors' samples. This sample comprised whole blood, obtained in connection with sensitization to the hapten diphenylcyclopropenone (DPC). The CDR3 reads CASSPPTGQGTDTQYF. The CDR3 region has the DNA TGTGCCAGCTCACCACCGACGGGACAGGGAACAGATACGCAGTATTTT.